Below, one T cell receptor (beta chain) is given with its context. This sample is drawn from a study of blood T cell repertoires in COVID-19. The germline V gene has CDR1 SGHRS and CDR2 YFSETQ. Trimming cost V 0 bases and J 15 bases, with 13 bases left between them. The CDR3 sequence is 12 residues long. Clones were read by immunoSEQ multiplex PCR, and TCRdb kept only the in-frame ones, dropping some. In the table there are approximately 97,000 clones, around nine tenths of which are singletons. The material sequenced was peripheral blood. The chain has TRBV5-1 and TRBJ1-3, with a weak D call TRBD1 (6 bases). The receptor comes from a man in his fifties with active COVID-19. CDR3 coding DNA: TGCGCCAGCAGCTTGGCTGGGACATCCCCATATTTT. Protein: CASSLAGTSPYF.